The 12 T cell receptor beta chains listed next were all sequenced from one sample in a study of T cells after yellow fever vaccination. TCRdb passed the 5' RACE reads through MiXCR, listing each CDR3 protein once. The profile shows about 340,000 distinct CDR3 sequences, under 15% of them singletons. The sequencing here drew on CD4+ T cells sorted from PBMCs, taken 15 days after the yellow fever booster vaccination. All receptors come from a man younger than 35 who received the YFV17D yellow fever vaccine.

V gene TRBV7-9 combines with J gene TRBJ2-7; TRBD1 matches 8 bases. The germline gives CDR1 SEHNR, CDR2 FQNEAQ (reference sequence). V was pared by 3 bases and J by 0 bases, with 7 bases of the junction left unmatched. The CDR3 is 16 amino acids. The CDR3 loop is CASSFDRGRDSYEQYV. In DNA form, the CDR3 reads TGTGCCAGCAGCTTCGACAGGGGACGGGACTCCTACGAGCAGTACGTC.

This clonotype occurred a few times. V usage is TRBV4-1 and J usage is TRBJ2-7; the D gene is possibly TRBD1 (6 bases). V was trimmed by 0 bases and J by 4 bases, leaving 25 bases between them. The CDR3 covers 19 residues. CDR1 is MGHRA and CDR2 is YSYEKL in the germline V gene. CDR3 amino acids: CASSQDRGVGAWSSYEQYF. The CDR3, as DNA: TGCGCCAGCAGCCAAGATAGGGGAGTGGGGGCCTGGAGCTCTTACGAGCAGTACTTC.

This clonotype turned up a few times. DNA for the CDR3: TGTGCCAGCAGTTACCGGGACAGTTATCAGCCCCAGCATTTT. Amino acid sequence: CASSYRDSYQPQHF. This chain links TRBV6-5 with TRBJ1-5; TRBD1 matches at 7 bases. The germline CDR1 and CDR2 sequences are MNHEY and SVGAGI. J lost 5 bases, V lost 2 bases, and 3 bases had no gene match. The CDR3 contains 14 residues.

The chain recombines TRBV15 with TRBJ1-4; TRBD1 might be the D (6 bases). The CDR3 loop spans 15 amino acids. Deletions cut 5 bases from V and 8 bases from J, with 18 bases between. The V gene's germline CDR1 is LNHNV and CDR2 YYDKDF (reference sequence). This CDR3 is CATSLGGQGREKLFF. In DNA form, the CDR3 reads TGTGCCACCAGCCTGGGAGGGCAGGGGCGCGAAAAACTGTTTTTT.

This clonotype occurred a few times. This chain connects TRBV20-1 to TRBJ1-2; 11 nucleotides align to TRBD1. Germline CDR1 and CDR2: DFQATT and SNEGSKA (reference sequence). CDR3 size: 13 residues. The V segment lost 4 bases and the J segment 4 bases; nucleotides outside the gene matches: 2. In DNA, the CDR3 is TGCAGTGCTATGGGACAGGGGGGCTATGGCTACACCTTC. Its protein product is CSAMGQGGYGYTF.

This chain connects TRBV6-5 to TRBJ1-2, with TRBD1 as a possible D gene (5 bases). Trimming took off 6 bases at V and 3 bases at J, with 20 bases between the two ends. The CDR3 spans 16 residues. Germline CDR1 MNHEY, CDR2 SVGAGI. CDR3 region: CASRTGGRPSHYGYTF. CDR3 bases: TGTGCCAGCAGAACCGGGGGTAGGCCCTCCCACTATGGCTACACCTTC.

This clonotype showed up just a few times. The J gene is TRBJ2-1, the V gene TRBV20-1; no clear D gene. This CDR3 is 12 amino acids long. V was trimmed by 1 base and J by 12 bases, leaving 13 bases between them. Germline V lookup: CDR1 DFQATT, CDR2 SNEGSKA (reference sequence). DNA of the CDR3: TGCAGTGCTAGAGGCTACAACCCTGGGCAGTTCTTC. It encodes CSARGYNPGQFF.

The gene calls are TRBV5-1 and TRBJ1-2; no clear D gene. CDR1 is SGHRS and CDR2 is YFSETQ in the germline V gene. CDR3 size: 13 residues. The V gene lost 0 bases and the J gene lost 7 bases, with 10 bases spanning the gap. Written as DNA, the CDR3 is TGCGCCAGCAGCTTGGAGGGATTCGGTGGCTACACCTTC. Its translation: CASSLEGFGGYTF.

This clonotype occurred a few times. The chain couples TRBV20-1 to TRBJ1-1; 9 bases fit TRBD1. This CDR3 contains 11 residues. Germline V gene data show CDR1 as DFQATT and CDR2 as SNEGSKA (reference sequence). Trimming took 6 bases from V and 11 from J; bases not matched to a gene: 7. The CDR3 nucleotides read TGCAGTGCAAAACAGGGGGCAGGGGCTTTCTTT. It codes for CSAKQGAGAFF.

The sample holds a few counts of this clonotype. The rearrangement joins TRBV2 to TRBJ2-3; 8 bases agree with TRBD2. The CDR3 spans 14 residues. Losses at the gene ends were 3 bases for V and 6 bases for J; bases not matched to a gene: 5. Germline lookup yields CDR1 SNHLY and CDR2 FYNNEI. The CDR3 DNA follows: TGTGCCAGCAGTGAGGGGACTAGTGGGGATACGCAGTATTTT. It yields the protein CASSEGTSGDTQYF.

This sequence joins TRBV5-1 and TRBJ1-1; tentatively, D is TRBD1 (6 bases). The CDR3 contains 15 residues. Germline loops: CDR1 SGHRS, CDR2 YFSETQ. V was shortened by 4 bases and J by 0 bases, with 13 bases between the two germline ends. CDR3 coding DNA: TGCGCCAGCAGCCTAGGGACACGGGTGAACACTGAAGCTTTCTTT. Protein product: CASSLGTRVNTEAFF.

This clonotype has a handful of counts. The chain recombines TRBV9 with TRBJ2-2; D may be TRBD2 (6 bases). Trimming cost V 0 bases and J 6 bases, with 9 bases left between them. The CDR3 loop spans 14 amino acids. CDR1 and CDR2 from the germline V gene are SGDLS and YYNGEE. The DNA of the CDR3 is TGTGCCAGCAGCGTAGACCCTAGCGCCGGGGAGCTGTTTTTT. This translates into CASSVDPSAGELFF.